This TCR beta chain was obtained from a study of ipilimumab plus nivolumab after autologous stem cell transplantation. This clone was observed a few times. The data were produced by immunoSEQ multiplex PCR, yet TCRdb's version contains in-frame clones alone and is incomplete. The sample yields tens of thousands of clones, 83% seen once. Per germline, CDR1 PRHDT and CDR2 FYEKMQ (reference sequence). V lost 3 bases, J lost 6 bases, and 12 bases lay in between. This CDR3 is 13 amino acids long. Patients got ipilimumab 1 mg/kg beginning 14 to 28 days post-transplant. Through week 26, nivolumab 3 mg/kg IV was given weeks 1, 4, 7, 10, then biweekly.

This specimen was PBMCs, taken in a trial of ipilimumab plus nivolumab as post-transplant consolidation. This chain uses TRBV13 with TRBJ2-7; D remains ambiguous. The receptor was derived from a male donor with diffuse large B-cell lymphoma. This CDR3 reads CASSFSAPSEQYF. The DNA of the CDR3 is TGTGCCAGCAGCTTCTCAGCTCCCTCCGAGCAGTACTTC.